Each of the 3 T cell receptor beta chains below was sequenced from the same sample in a study of Graves' ophthalmopathy and Graves' hyperthyroidism. From RNA, the CDR3 regions of TCR beta chains were amplified and sequenced. RT-PCR was first run with HTBI primers, then multiplex PCR in a second round. MiXCR, applied by TCRdb to the multiplex PCR reads, yields one record per CDR3 protein. The table lists some 380,000 distinct CDR3 sequences, over 15% of them singletons, with roughly 7% in the top ten. The sample comprised peripheral blood. All receptors derive from a woman aged 18 to 35 with stable Graves' hyperthyroidism.

The rearrangement joins TRBV7-2 to TRBJ1-2, with 7 bases that match TRBD1. Trimming at V came to 1 base and at J to 8 bases, leaving 4 bases not matched to a gene. This CDR3 contains 13 residues. Per the germline V gene, CDR1 is SGHTA and CDR2 is FQGNSA. Written as DNA, the CDR3 is TGTGCCAGCAGCTTAGAAAGGGGGCGAGGCTACACCTTC. Residues: CASSLERGRGYTF. The entire variable domain, with the rest obtained from reference TRBV7-2 and TRBJ1-2, is as follows: GAGVSQSPSNKVTEKGKDVELRCDPISGHTALYWYRQSLGQGLEFLIYFQGNSAPDKSGLPSDRFSAERTGGSVSTLTIQRTQQEDSAVYLCASSLERGRGYTFGSGTRLTVV.

The chain uses TRBV6-1 and TRBJ1-2; D may be TRBD1 (6 bases). In germline, CDR1 is MNHNS, CDR2 SASEGT. Between the trimmed V and J ends, which lost 6 bases and 1 base, there was a span of 12 bases. This CDR3 has 14 residues. Here the CDR3 DNA reads TGTGCCAGCAGGTCCGGACAGATTAACTATGGCTACACCTTC. Translating it yields CASRSGQINYGYTF.

The sample holds a few counts of this clonotype. CDR3 in amino acids: CATSRERTGRYEQYF. The CDR3 DNA reads as TGTGCCACCAGCAGGGAACGGACAGGGAGGTACGAGCAGTACTTC. This chain links TRBV15 with TRBJ2-7, with 8 bases fitting TRBD1. CDR1 and CDR2 from the germline V gene are LNHNV and YYDKDF (reference sequence). The CDR3 covers 15 residues. With 3 bases clipped from V and 4 bases from J, the junction kept 8 bases outside the gene matches.